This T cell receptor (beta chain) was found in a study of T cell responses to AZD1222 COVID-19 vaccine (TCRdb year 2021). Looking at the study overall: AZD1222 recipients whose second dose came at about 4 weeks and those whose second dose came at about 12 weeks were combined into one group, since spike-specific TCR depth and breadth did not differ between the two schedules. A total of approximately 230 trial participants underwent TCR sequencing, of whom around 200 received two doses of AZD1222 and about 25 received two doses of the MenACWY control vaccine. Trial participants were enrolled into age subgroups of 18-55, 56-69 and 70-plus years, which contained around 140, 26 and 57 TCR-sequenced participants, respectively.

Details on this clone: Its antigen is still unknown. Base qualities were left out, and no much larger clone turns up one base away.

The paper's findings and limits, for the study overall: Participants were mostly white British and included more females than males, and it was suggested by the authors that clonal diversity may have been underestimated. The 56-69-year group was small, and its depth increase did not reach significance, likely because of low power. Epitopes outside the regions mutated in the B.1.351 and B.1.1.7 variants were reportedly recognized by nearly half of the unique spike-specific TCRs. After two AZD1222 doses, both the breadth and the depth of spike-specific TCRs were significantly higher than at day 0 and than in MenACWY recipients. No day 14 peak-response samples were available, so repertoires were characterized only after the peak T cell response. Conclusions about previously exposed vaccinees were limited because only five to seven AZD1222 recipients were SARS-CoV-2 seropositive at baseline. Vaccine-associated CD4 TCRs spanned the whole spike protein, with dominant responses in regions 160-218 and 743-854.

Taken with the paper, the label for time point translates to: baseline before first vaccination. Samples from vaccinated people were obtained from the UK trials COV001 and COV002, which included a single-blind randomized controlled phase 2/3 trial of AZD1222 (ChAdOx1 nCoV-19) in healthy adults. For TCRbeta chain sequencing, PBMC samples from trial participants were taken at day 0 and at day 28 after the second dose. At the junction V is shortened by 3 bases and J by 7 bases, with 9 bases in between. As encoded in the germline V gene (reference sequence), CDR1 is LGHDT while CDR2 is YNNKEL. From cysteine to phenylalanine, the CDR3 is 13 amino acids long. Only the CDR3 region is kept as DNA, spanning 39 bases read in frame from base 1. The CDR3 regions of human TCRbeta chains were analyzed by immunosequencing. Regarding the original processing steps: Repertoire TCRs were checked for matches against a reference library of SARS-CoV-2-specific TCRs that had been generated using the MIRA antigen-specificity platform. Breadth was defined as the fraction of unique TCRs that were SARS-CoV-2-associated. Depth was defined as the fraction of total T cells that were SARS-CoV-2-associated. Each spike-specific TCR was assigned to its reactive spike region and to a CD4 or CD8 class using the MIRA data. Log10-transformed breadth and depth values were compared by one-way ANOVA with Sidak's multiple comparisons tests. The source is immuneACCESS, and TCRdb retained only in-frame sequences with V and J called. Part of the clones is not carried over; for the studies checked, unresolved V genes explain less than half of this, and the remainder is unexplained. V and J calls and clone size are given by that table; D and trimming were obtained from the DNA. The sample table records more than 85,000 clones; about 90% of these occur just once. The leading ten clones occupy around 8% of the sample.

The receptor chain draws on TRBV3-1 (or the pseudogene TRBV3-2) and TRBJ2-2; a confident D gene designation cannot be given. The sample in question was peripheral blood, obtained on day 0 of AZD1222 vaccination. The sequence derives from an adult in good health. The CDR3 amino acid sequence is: CASSHHDRGELFF. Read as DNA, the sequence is TGTGCCAGCAGCCATCACGACCGCGGGGAGCTGTTTTTT.